The clone carrying this T cell receptor beta chain was seen only a few times. The data were taken from a study of blood T cell repertoires in COVID-19. The overall study: PBMCs, B-cell-depleted T cells, or T cells were the source of the cDNA or gDNA that made up the material.

The CDR3 runs to 15 residues. Germline CDR1 is SGHNT and CDR2 is YYREEE (reference sequence). Trimming took 4 bases from V and 3 from J, leaving 13 bases between them. Original analysis: Amplified reference gene primers provided the basis for estimating nucleated cell counts. The repertoire was sequenced with immunoSEQ multiplex PCR; TCRdb's copy has only in-frame clones and lacks some. D and trimming come from the DNA, and the V and J calls and clone size come from that table. The table records about 300,000 clones, 85% of them present only once. Two negative PCRs, clearance, or symptom resolution had been documented for recovered Cohort 3 donors.

The chain recombines TRBV5-4 with TRBJ2-2; D is unclear. Source material: PBMCs or T cells enriched from blood (not recorded which). The sequence came from a woman in her forties or fifties who had recovered from COVID-19. CDR3 region: CASSLSDSHTGELFF. For the CDR3, the DNA is TGTGCCAGCAGCCTGAGCGACTCGCACACCGGGGAGCTGTTTTTT.